This TCR beta chain derives from a study of OX40 agonist ivuxolimab in advanced cancers. Points from the study as a whole: Expanded clones were, on average, more numerous in CD8+ T cells than in CD4+.

For this clone: Its antigen is unidentified.

It was autoimmune disease history or systemic immunosuppression that excluded patients. Drawing of blood for sampling happened at baseline, at cycle 4 day 1, and at cycle 7 day 1. This CDR3 is built from 17 residues. V shed 5 bases and J shed 0 bases, with 17 bases lying between them. Germline V CDR1 and CDR2: LNHDA, SQIVND (reference sequence). Sequencing used immunoSEQ multiplex PCR; TCRdb keeps in-frame clones, though not all of them. The table records approximately 70,000 clones, approximately 85% of them present only once. Sample: CD4+ or CD8+ T cells sorted from blood, taken in a trial of the OX40 agonist ivuxolimab. The receptor's source is an adult with an advanced solid tumor such as melanoma, head and neck, liver or kidney cancer. The chain recombines TRBV19 with TRBJ1-3; no clear D gene. The CDR3 region has the DNA TGTGCCAGTAGTTCCTATGGGGATGCGACCTCTGGAAACACCATATATTTT. Translated, it gives CASSSYGDATSGNTIYF.